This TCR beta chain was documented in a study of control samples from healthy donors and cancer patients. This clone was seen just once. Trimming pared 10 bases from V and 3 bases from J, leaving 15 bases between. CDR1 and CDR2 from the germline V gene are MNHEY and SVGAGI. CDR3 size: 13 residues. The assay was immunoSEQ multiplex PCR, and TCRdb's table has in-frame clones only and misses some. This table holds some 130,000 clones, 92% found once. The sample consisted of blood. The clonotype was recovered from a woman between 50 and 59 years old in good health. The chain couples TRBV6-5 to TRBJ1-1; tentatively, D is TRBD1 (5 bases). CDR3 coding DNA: TGTGCCAACTGGGACGGGGGAGACACTGAAGCTTTCTTT. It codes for CANWDGGDTEAFF.